The rows below give T cell receptor beta chains drawn from one sample of a study of T cells in Graves' hyperthyroidism and ophthalmopathy. TCRdb redid the calling of the multiplex PCR reads with MiXCR, one entry per CDR3 protein. This table holds around 540,000 distinct CDR3 sequences, about 43% found once. The source material was peripheral blood or thyroid tissue (not recorded which). These receptors originate from a woman between 18 and 29 years old with Graves' hyperthyroidism. CDR3s include the opening cysteine and the closing phenylalanine or tryptophan. A D gene is named only where the DNA matches it firmly. Clone size is not always given. Where it is, it says once, few, many or a class for expanded clones.

clone size: NA
V gene: TRBV6-2/TRBV6-3
CDR3 length: 14
J gene: TRBJ1-1
D gene: NA
CDR3 DNA: TGTGCCAGCAGTTACTTGGACCCAAACACTGAAGCTTTCTTT
CDR3 protein: CASSYLDPNTEAFF

clone size: NA
V gene: TRBV7-8
CDR3 length: 15
J gene: TRBJ1-3
D gene: NA
CDR3 DNA: TGTGCCAGCAGCTTAGCGGCCAGCGCTGGAAACACCATATATTTT
CDR3 protein: CASSLAASAGNTIYF

clone size: NA
V gene: TRBV29-1
CDR3 length: 11
J gene: TRBJ2-7
D gene: TRBD1
CDR3 DNA: TGCAGCGTTTGGGACAGCTACGAGCAGTACTTC
CDR3 protein: CSVWDSYEQYF

clone size: few
V gene: TRBV9
CDR3 length: 16
J gene: TRBJ2-5
D gene: TRBD2
CDR3 DNA: TGTGCCAGCAGCGTAGGCTCCAGCGGGATTTGGGAGACCCAGTACTTC
CDR3 protein: CASSVGSSGIWETQYF

clone size: many
V gene: TRBV9
CDR3 length: 14
J gene: TRBJ1-2
D gene: NA
CDR3 DNA: TGTGCCAGCAGCGTAGTTGGGGCAAACTATGGCTACACCTTC
CDR3 protein: CASSVVGANYGYTF

clone size: many
V gene: TRBV7-8
CDR3 length: 15
J gene: TRBJ1-2
D gene: NA
CDR3 DNA: TGTGCCAGCAGCCGATTCATCGACAGTTACTATGGCTACACCTTC
CDR3 protein: CASSRFIDSYYGYTF

clone size: NA
V gene: TRBV2
CDR3 length: 14
J gene: TRBJ1-5
D gene: NA
CDR3 DNA: TGTGCCAGCAGGGCCGGGACTAACCATCAGCCCCAGCATTTT
CDR3 protein: CASRAGTNHQPQHF

clone size: many
V gene: TRBV29-1
CDR3 length: 13
J gene: TRBJ2-7
D gene: NA
CDR3 DNA: TGCAGCGCTGGGGACGGGGCCTCCTACGAGCAGTACTTC
CDR3 protein: CSAGDGASYEQYF

clone size: NA
V gene: TRBV19
CDR3 length: 14
J gene: TRBJ2-7
D gene: NA
CDR3 DNA: TGTGCCAGTAGCATTACAGAGGAAGCCTACGAGCAGTACTTC
CDR3 protein: CASSITEEAYEQYF

clone size: NA
V gene: TRBV10-3
CDR3 length: 14
J gene: TRBJ1-1
D gene: NA
CDR3 DNA: TGTGCCAGCGGACCTTGGACAGAGAACACTGAAGCTTTCTTT
CDR3 protein: CASGPWTENTEAFF

clone size: many
V gene: TRBV7-2
CDR3 length: 13
J gene: TRBJ1-1
D gene: NA
CDR3 DNA: TGTGCCAGCAGCTTACAGGGATACACTGAAGCTTTCTTT
CDR3 protein: CASSLQGYTEAFF

clone size: few
V gene: TRBV2
CDR3 length: 18
J gene: TRBJ2-7
D gene: TRBD2
CDR3 DNA: TGTGCCACCACCACACCCGGTGGACTAGCGGGAGACGGCTACGAGCAGTACTTC
CDR3 protein: CATTTPGGLAGDGYEQYF

clone size: NA
V gene: TRBV20-1
CDR3 length: 12
J gene: TRBJ1-6
D gene: NA
CDR3 DNA: TGCAGCTCATGGGGGGAAGGATCACCCCTCCACTTT
CDR3 protein: CSSWGEGSPLHF

clone size: NA
V gene: TRBV10-3
CDR3 length: 14
J gene: TRBJ1-3
D gene: NA
CDR3 DNA: TGTGCCATCAGCCCGGGACTAGCTGGAAACACCATATATTTT
CDR3 protein: CAISPGLAGNTIYF

clone size: NA
V gene: TRBV25-1
CDR3 length: 13
J gene: TRBJ1-2
D gene: NA
CDR3 DNA: TGTGCCAGCAGCGTTGTGGACAGCATACGCTACACCTTC
CDR3 protein: CASSVVDSIRYTF

clone size: few
V gene: TRBV20-1
CDR3 length: 12
J gene: TRBJ1-2
D gene: NA
CDR3 DNA: TGCAGTGCCCTAGGGGGGGGCTATGGCTACACCTTC
CDR3 protein: CSALGGGYGYTF

clone size: few
V gene: TRBV29-1
CDR3 length: 13
J gene: TRBJ2-7
D gene: NA
CDR3 DNA: TGCAGCGTTGAAGGTCCGGGACCCTACGAGCAGTACTTC
CDR3 protein: CSVEGPGPYEQYF

clone size: once
V gene: TRBV15
CDR3 length: 15
J gene: TRBJ2-2
D gene: TRBD2
CDR3 DNA: TGTGCCACCAGCGTTAAGTGGGAGGGCACCGGGGAGCTGTCTTGG
CDR3 protein: CATSVKWEGTGELSW

clone size: few
V gene: TRBV7-9
CDR3 length: 15
J gene: TRBJ1-1
D gene: TRBD1
CDR3 DNA: TGTGCCAGCAGGTATACGGGACAGGGGGAAGCTGAAGCTTTCTTT
CDR3 protein: CASRYTGQGEAEAFF

clone size: NA
V gene: TRBV3-1
CDR3 length: 18
J gene: TRBJ2-7
D gene: NA
CDR3 DNA: TGTGCCAGCAGCCCAACTCGTGACAGTAGTGAGTGGGCCTACGAGCAGTACTTC
CDR3 protein: CASSPTRDSSEWAYEQYF

clone size: NA
V gene: TRBV6-6
CDR3 length: 14
J gene: TRBJ1-3
D gene: NA
CDR3 DNA: TGTGCCAGCAGACCCTTGACAGCTGGAAACACCATATATTTT
CDR3 protein: CASRPLTAGNTIYF

clone size: many
V gene: TRBV19
CDR3 length: 15
J gene: TRBJ2-5
D gene: TRBD1
CDR3 DNA: TGTGCCAGTAGCAACAGGGGCTACGAGGGAGAGACCCAGTACTTC
CDR3 protein: CASSNRGYEGETQYF

clone size: few
V gene: TRBV2
CDR3 length: 16
J gene: TRBJ2-2
D gene: TRBD1
CDR3 DNA: TGTGCCAGCAGTGGGAGACAGGGATGGTACACCGGGGAGCTGTTTTTT
CDR3 protein: CASSGRQGWYTGELFF

clone size: many
V gene: TRBV29-1
CDR3 length: 12
J gene: TRBJ2-7
D gene: TRBD2
CDR3 DNA: TGCAGCGTTGTCAGCGGGAGCTACGAGCAGTACTTC
CDR3 protein: CSVVSGSYEQYF

clone size: NA
V gene: TRBV2
CDR3 length: 14
J gene: TRBJ1-2
D gene: NA
CDR3 DNA: TGTGCCAGCAGCGCCAAGGCGGACCCCTATGGCTACACCTTC
CDR3 protein: CASSAKADPYGYTF

clone size: NA
V gene: TRBV19
CDR3 length: 16
J gene: TRBJ2-2
D gene: NA
CDR3 DNA: TGTGCCAGTAGTATTGGGGGTGCAGGGCGCACCGGGGAGCTGTTTTTT
CDR3 protein: CASSIGGAGRTGELFF

clone size: many
V gene: TRBV7-3
CDR3 length: 13
J gene: TRBJ2-5
D gene: NA
CDR3 DNA: TGTGCCAGCAGCTTAACGGTGGGGGAGACCCAGTACTTC
CDR3 protein: CASSLTVGETQYF

clone size: many
V gene: TRBV5-1
CDR3 length: 13
J gene: TRBJ1-4
D gene: NA
CDR3 DNA: TGCGCCAGCAGCTTGGGGGACATAGAAAAACTGTTTTTT
CDR3 protein: CASSLGDIEKLFF

clone size: NA
V gene: TRBV24-1
CDR3 length: 14
J gene: TRBJ2-3
D gene: TRBD2
CDR3 DNA: TGTGCCACCAAAAGCGGGGGTAGCACAGATACGCAGTATTTT
CDR3 protein: CATKSGGSTDTQYF

clone size: NA
V gene: TRBV25-1
CDR3 length: 12
J gene: TRBJ1-1
D gene: NA
CDR3 DNA: TGTGCCTGGAGCTTCCGGGCCACTGAAGCTTTCTTT
CDR3 protein: CAWSFRATEAFF

clone size: NA
V gene: TRBV7-2
CDR3 length: 16
J gene: TRBJ1-1
D gene: TRBD1
CDR3 DNA: TGTGCCAGCAGCCGGGACAGGGGGCGCGTTGACACTGAAGCTTTCTTT
CDR3 protein: CASSRDRGRVDTEAFF

clone size: NA
V gene: TRBV29-1
CDR3 length: 11
J gene: TRBJ1-2
D gene: NA
CDR3 DNA: TGCAGCGCCGGGGGAGGGGCTGGCTACACCTTC
CDR3 protein: CSAGGGAGYTF

clone size: few
V gene: TRBV5-1
CDR3 length: 14
J gene: TRBJ1-1
D gene: NA
CDR3 DNA: TGCGCCAGCAGCTTTAGTGGAGGGCCAGTGGGGGCTTTCTTT
CDR3 protein: CASSFSGGPVGAFF

clone size: few
V gene: TRBV6-6
CDR3 length: 12
J gene: TRBJ1-1
D gene: NA
CDR3 DNA: TGTGCCAGCCTCAGGGTGAACACTGAAGCTTTCTTT
CDR3 protein: CASLRVNTEAFF

clone size: few
V gene: TRBV7-8
CDR3 length: 18
J gene: TRBJ1-6
D gene: NA
CDR3 DNA: TGTGCCAGCAGCTTATTGGTGGGACATAACTCCTATAATTCACCCCTCCACTTT
CDR3 protein: CASSLLVGHNSYNSPLHF

clone size: few
V gene: TRBV6-5
CDR3 length: 14
J gene: TRBJ1-1
D gene: NA
CDR3 DNA: TGTGCCACCTCTTCCGGTCAGGGGAACACTGAAGCTTTCTTT
CDR3 protein: CATSSGQGNTEAFF

clone size: NA
V gene: TRBV11-1
CDR3 length: 14
J gene: TRBJ1-2
D gene: NA
CDR3 DNA: TGTGCCAGCAGCCCCGGGTTGGGTAACTATGGCTACACCTTC
CDR3 protein: CASSPGLGNYGYTF

clone size: NA
V gene: TRBV15
CDR3 length: 12
J gene: TRBJ1-1
D gene: NA
CDR3 DNA: TGTGCCACCAGCAGAGAGAGGAGACAAGCTTTCTTT
CDR3 protein: CATSRERRQAFF